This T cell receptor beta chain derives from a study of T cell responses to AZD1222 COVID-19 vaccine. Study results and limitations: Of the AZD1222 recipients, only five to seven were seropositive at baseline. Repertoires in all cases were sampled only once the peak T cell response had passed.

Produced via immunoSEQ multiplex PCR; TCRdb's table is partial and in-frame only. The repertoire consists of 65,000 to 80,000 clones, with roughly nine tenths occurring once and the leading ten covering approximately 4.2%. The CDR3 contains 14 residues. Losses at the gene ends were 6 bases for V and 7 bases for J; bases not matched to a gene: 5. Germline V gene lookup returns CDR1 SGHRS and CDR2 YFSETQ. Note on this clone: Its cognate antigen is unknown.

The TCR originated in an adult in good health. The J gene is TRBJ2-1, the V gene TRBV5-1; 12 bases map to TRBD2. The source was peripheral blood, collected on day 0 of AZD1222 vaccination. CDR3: CASKGLAGLNEQFF. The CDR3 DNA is TGCGCCAGCAAAGGACTAGCGGGACTGAATGAGCAGTTCTTC.